This TCR beta chain is from a study of Ad26.COV2.S vaccination and SARS-CoV-2 variants (dated by TCRdb to 2020 to 2022). Regarding the study in general: Donors in the vaccine arm were drawn from COV1001, a phase I-IIa trial of Ad26.COV2.S in healthy adults that was multicentre, randomized, double-blind and placebo-controlled. Ad26.COV2.S was administered intramuscularly at a dose of 5x10^10 or 1x10^11 viral particles, either as one shot or as two shots given 56 days apart. Sequencing of the TCRbeta repertoire served to evaluate the specificity and breadth of SARS-CoV-2-reactive T cell receptors following Ad26.COV2.S vaccination. A total of roughly 30 samples were included in the TCR-sequenced set, comprising around 19 Ad26.COV2.S vaccine recipients, 5 placebo recipients and 8 SARS-CoV-2 convalescent individuals. Participants in the trial were split at random into five groups of five each, receiving low-dose or high-dose Ad26.COV2.S once or twice, or else placebo on both occasions. Blinding of investigators to trial group allocation was maintained during experiments and outcome assessment.

Notes on this clone: Its antigen is not yet known. No base-level quality is on record; no much larger clone is a single base apart.

Broad study findings and their caveats: After vaccination, substantial breadth of spike-specific CD8+ and CD4+ T cell responses was reported. Higher spike-specific TCR breadth was observed in Ad26.COV2.S recipients than in placebo recipients (P = 0.0014). The authors noted that the TCR breadth and depth analyses may have underestimated total T cell responses. Non-spike TCR breadth was comparable between vaccine and placebo recipients, consistent with the vaccine containing only spike. Comparing responses between vaccine doses or regimens was not something the study was powered to do.

Reading the label with the study, this specimen's treatment or condition is: some 19 received Ad26.COV2.S at low or high dose, single or two shots; roughly five received placebo; per-sample allocation not given. Repertoires of vaccine and placebo recipients were sequenced from samples collected on day 63 after the first injection. Between 29 July and 7 August 2020, Cohort 1b enrolled 20 to 30 adults aged 18-55 years at one site in Boston, USA. Ad26.COV2.S was a replication-incompetent adenovirus type 26 vector expressing a prefusion-stabilized SARS-CoV-2 spike protein from the original Wuhan strain. The immunoSEQ Assay was the method used to sequence TCRbeta CDR3 regions. After extraction, genomic DNA underwent amplification by bias-controlled multiplex PCR, followed by high-throughput sequencing. The authors' analysis ran thus. To quantify the absolute abundance of every unique TCRbeta CDR3 region, sequences were collapsed and filtered. Usable DNA was measured by amplifying reference genes present in all nucleated cells, and TCRbeta template counts were normalized to that usable DNA to estimate T cell fraction. Repertoire TCRs were annotated as SARS-CoV-2-specific when V gene, CDR3 amino acid sequence and J gene were exactly matched to a known reactive TCR set. The reference SARS-CoV-2 TCR set was derived from MIRA and filtered for enrichment in COVID-19-positive ImmuneCODE repertoires, a step that removed public or cross-reactive TCRs. Using the MIRA antigens, annotated TCRs were further analysed by specific ORF or by position within an ORF. Depth was the summed frequency of annotated unique rearrangements, while breadth was defined as annotated unique rearrangements over total unique productive rearrangements. TCR breadth was compared between groups using two-sided Wilcoxon rank-sum tests. In TCRdb, the immuneACCESS table is reduced to in-frame sequences with V and J assigned. These tables do not hold every clone; where another copy was compared, an unresolved V gene accounts for under half, and the others remain unexplained. Clonal size and the V and J genes are those of that table, whereas D and trimming came from the DNA. The sample yields more than 300,000 clones; roughly 86% were counted once. More than 1.5% of the sample rests with the top ten.

Including the terminal cysteine and phenylalanine, the CDR3 comprises 14 residues. The only DNA kept is the CDR3, 42 bases in frame from the first base. Between the V and J ends, shortened by 6 bases and 4 bases respectively, the junction contains 13 bases. Sequences MGHDK (CDR1) and SYGVNS (CDR2) are obtained from the germline V gene. Here the sequenced sample was peripheral blood, taken in a trial of Ad26.COV2.S vaccine versus placebo. The chain was built from TRBV25-1 and TRBJ1-3, with a tentative D gene TRBD1 over 5 matching bases. The clonotype was recovered from a person aged 18 to 65 who received the Ad26.COV2.S COVID-19 vaccine or a placebo. This receptor has the CDR3 CASRGSGPGNTIYF. Read as DNA, the sequence is TGTGCCAGCAGAGGATCAGGGCCGGGAAACACCATATATTTT.